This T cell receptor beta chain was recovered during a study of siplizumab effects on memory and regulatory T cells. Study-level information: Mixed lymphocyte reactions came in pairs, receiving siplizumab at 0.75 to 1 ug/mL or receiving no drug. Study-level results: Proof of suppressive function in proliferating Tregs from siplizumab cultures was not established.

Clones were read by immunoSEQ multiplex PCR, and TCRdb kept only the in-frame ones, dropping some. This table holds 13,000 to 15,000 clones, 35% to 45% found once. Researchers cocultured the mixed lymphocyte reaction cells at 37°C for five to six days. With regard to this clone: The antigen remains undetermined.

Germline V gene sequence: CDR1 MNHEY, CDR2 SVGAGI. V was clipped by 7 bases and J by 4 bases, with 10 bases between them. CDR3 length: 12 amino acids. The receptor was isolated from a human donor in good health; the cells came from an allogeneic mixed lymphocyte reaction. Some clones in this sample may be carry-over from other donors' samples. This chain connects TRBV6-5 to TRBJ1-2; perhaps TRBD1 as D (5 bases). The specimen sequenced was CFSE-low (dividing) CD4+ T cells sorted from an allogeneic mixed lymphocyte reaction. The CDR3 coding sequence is TGTGCCAGCACCTCAACAGGCTATGGCTACACCTTC. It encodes CASTSTGYGYTF.